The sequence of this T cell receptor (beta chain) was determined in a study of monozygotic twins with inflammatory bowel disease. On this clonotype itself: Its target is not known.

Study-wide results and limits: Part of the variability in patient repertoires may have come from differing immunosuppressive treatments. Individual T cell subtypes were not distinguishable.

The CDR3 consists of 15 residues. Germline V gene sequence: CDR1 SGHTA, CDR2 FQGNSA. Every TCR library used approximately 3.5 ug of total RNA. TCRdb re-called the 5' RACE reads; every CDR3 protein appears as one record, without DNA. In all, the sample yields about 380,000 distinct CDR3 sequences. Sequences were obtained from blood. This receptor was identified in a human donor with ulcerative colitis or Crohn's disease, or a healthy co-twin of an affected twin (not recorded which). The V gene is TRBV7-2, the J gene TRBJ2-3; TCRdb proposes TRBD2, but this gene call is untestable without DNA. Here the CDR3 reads CASSPRLAGGGTQYF.